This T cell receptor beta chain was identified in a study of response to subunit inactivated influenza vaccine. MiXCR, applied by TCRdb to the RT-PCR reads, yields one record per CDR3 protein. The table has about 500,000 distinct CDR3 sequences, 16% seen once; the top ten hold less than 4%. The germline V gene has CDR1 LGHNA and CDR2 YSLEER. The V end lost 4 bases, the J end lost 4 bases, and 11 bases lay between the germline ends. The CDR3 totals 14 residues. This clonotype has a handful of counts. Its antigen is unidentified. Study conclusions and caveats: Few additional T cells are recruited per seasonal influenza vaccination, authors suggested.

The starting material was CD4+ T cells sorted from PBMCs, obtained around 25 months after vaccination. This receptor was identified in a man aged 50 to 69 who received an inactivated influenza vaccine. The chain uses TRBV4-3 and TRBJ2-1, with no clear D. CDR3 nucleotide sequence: TGCGCCAGCAGCCCCGTGGGGTTATACAATGAGCAGTTCTTC. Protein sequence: CASSPVGLYNEQFF.